The present TCR beta chain was sequenced within a study of blood T cell repertoires in COVID-19. As handled by the study authors: Using reference gene primer amplification, nucleated cell counts were estimated. The table came from immunoSEQ multiplex PCR; TCRdb's copy has only in-frame clones and leaves some out. Clonal size and the V and J genes are those of that table, whereas D and trimming came from the DNA. The sample includes 200,000 or so clones, just over 85% of them seen just once. This CDR3 has 15 amino acids. J lost 3 bases, V lost 1 base, and 5 bases had no gene match. CDR1 SGHDN and CDR2 FVKESK come from the germline V gene.

This TCR came from a man older than 75 with acute or convalescent COVID-19. The sequenced sample was peripheral blood. The chain joins TRBV14 to TRBJ2-7, with 8 nucleotides matching TRBD1. The CDR3 nucleotides read TGTGCCAGCAGCCAAGCCAGGGGGCCCGGCTACGAGCAGTACTTC. The encoded protein is CASSQARGPGYEQYF. Full variable domain (missing parts from reference TRBV14 and TRBJ2-7): EAGVTQFPSHSVIEKGQTVTLRCDPISGHDNLYWYRRVMGKEIKFLLHFVKESKQDESGMPNNRFLAERTGGTYSTLKVQPAELEDSGVYFCASSQARGPGYEQYFGPGTRLTVT.